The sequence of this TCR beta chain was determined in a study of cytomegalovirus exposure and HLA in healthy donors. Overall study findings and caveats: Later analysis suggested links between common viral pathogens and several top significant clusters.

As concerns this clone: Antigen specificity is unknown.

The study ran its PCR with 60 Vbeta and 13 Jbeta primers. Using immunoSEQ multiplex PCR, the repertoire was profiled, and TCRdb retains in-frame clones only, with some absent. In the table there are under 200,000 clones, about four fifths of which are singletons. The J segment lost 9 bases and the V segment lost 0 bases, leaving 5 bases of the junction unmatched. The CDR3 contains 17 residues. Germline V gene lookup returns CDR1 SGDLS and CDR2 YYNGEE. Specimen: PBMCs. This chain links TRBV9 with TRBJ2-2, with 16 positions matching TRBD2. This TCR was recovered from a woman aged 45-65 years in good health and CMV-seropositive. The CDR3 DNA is TGTGCCAGCAGCGTAGTGGGACTAGCGGGGGGGGCGAGGGAGCTGTTTTTT. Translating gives CASSVVGLAGGARELFF.